These T cell receptor beta chains were read from a single sample in a study of cytomegalovirus exposure and HLA in healthy donors. Sequencing was performed with immunoSEQ multiplex PCR; in TCRdb, only in-frame clones are kept and a portion is missing. The profile shows about 280,000 clones, roughly 90% of them singletons. The sequenced material came from PBMCs. The receptors derive from a woman in her late teens or twenties in good health and CMV-seronegative. Each CDR3 is given without its conserved first and last residue. Not all rows give a size; the values are once, few, many and, for expanded clones, a class.

size	V	J	CDR3
.	TRBV6-1	TRBJ2-7	ASSEGGTEDYEQY
.	TRBV15	TRBJ2-1	ATSRDAGTGGDEQF
.	TRBV11-2	TRBJ1-6	ASTPSLVVHSSPLH
few	TRBV27	TRBJ1-6	ASAGRGTTGGVALH
.	TRBV6-5	TRBJ1-5	ASSGGTGWAQH
.	TRBV9	TRBJ1-3	ASSVGGTSGNTIY
.	TRBV12-5	TRBJ2-1	ASGLTSGGFSGVEF
.	TRBV11-2	TRBJ2-7	ASSMGTSGSHEQY
.	TRBV9	TRBJ2-2	ASSLNPGGPSTGELF
.	TRBV5-1	TRBJ2-1	ASSKGDRVVDEQF
.	TRBV29-1	TRBJ2-3	SAPLQRTDTQY
.	TRBV30	TRBJ2-7	AWSVGRGSYEQY
.	TRBV15	TRBJ2-7	ATARDRASYEQY
few	TRBV5-1	TRBJ2-3	ASSLAGVSTDTQY
.	TRBV4-1	TRBJ1-2	ASSQTRQGDYGYT
.	TRBV27	TRBJ2-2	ASSLVGAVITGELF
.	TRBV7-2	TRBJ2-5	ASSVTPLRGETQY
once	TRBV7-2	TRBJ1-5	ASSEGQPNQPQH
.	TRBV5-4	TRBJ1-3	ASSLGQLSSGNTIY
.	TRBV11-2	TRBJ2-7	ASSLDPFAGPKGYEQY
.	TRBV9	TRBJ2-3	ASSVEQVDTDTQY
.	TRBV6-6	TRBJ2-3	ASSYALAASTDTQY
.	TRBV19	TRBJ2-7	ASSTGQGTYEQY
.	TRBV4-2	TRBJ2-1	ASSQEPGLAVLEQF
.	TRBV28	TRBJ1-2	ASLRDSRSYGYT
.	TRBV19	TRBJ2-7	ASRGQSYEQY
few	TRBV19	TRBJ2-7	ASSPGLSAYEQY
once	TRBV7-3	TRBJ1-2	ASSLDPGTLVV
.	TRBV5-1	TRBJ2-1	ASSLAGQGRDEQF
.	TRBV27	TRBJ2-1	ASSLSRDFEQF
.	TRBV6-7	TRBJ2-1	ASSYPEAGEQF
once	TRBV5-1	TRBJ2-1	ASSFGQGGTSEQF
once	TRBV9	TRBJ2-3	ASSVSGSPLTDTQY
.	TRBV28	TRBJ1-2	ASSLGLETEANYGYT
.	TRBV28	TRBJ1-3	ASSFWAGGNTIY